These 31 T cell receptor delta chains were sequenced from one sample in a study of gamma-delta T cells after stem cell transplantation. TCRdb made new clone calls on the RT-PCR reads using CATT. Of over 1,500 delta-chain clones listed, roughly 23% were seen once; the top ten hold roughly two fifths. The sample was gamma-delta T cells. These TCRs come from a human donor. It is not recorded whose cells these are; they may come from a transplant donor.

This clone was detected a few times. A far more abundant clone sits one base away, making this likely a read error. At the DNA level, this CDR3 is encoded by other sequences in the same sample as well. This sequence joins TRDV1 and TRDJ1; possibly TRDD3 for D (5 bases). The CDR3 covers 20 residues. Germline CDR1 and CDR2: TSWWSYY and QGS. The V end was cut by 0 bases, the J end by 3 bases, with 26 bases between. The CDR3 reads CALGELRERETGVGPDKLIF. In DNA form, the CDR3 reads TGTGCTCTTGGGGAACTGAGGGAGAGAGAAACTGGTGTTGGACCCGATAAACTCATCTTT.

The chain combines TRDV3 with TRDJ1; 9 bases fit TRDD3. The V gene end was trimmed by 5 bases and the J gene end by 2 bases; junction bases not matched to a gene: 12. The germline CDR1 and CDR2 sequences are TVYSNPD and GDNSRS (reference sequence). This CDR3 contains 15 residues. This CDR3 reads CAIRRRGYETDKLIF. CDR3 coding DNA: TGTGCCATTCGTCGGAGGGGATACGAAACCGATAAACTCATCTTT.

This clone was counted between two and nine times. The chain recombines TRDV2 with TRDJ3; 12 nucleotides agree with TRDD3. Germline lookup yields CDR1 GEAIGNYY and CDR2 EKD. The CDR3 runs 19 residues. With V trimmed by 1 base and J by 2 bases, 5 bases remained unmatched. The CDR3 nucleotides read TGTGCCTGTGACACGGTACTGGGGGATACTGCCTGGGACACCCGACAGATGTTTTTC. It specifies CACDTVLGDTAWDTRQMFF.

On this clone itself: The junction departs from the called germline gene at one end, perhaps through a read error. This chain connects TRDV2 to TRDJ1; D gene ambiguous. CDR3 length: 14 amino acids. The germline CDR1 and CDR2 sequences are GEAIGNYY and EKD. The CDR3 sequence: CACDHIANTDELIF. The CDR3 DNA reads TGTGCCTGTGACCATATTGCAAACACCGATGAACTCATCTTT.

This clone was recorded a few times. This chain connects TRDV2 to TRDJ4; the D is unclear. Germline values: CDR1 GEAIGNYY, CDR2 EKD. This CDR3 has 20 residues. V lost 3 bases to trimming and J lost 0 bases, with 31 bases between them. The CDR3 reads CACDPTSGGVASRPTRPLIF. In nucleotides, the CDR3 is TGTGCCTGTGACCCCACGAGTGGCGGGGTGGCTTCGAGACCGACCAGACCCCTGATCTTT.

Remarks on this clone: This could be a read error, since a much larger clone is one nucleotide away. This sequence joins TRDV2 and TRDJ1; D not resolved. CDR1 and CDR2 from the germline V gene are GEAIGNYY and EKD. This CDR3 comprises 17 residues. The germline V and J ends were trimmed by 1 base and 3 bases, with 20 bases remaining between them. The CDR3 sequence: CACDTVGYKSGADKLIF. In DNA form, the CDR3 reads TGTGCCTGTGACACGGTCGGCTATAAGAGTGGCGCCGATAAACTCATCTTT.

Points on this clone: A much larger clonotype is one base distant, so this may be a read error. The same CDR3 arises from other DNA sequences in this sample as well. This chain connects TRDV2 to TRDJ1; TRDD3 aligns across 10 bases. The germline gives CDR1 GEAIGNYY, CDR2 EKD. The CDR3 has 18 amino acids. CDR3 bases: TGTGCCTGTGACACCGTCCGGGGTACTGGGGGATTCACCGATAAGCTCATCTTT. Its translation is CACDTVRGTGGFTDKLIF.

Remarks on this clone: One end of the junction does not line up with germline, which may come from a read error. The rearrangement uses TRDV1 and TRDJ2; D gene ambiguous. Germline values: CDR1 TSWWSYY, CDR2 QGS. The CDR3 is 21 amino acids. CDR3 residues: CALGSPKTSIRSKALTAKLFF. The CDR3 DNA reads as TGTGCTCTTGGGTCCCCGAAAACCAGTATCCGGAGCAAAGCTTTGACAGCAAAACTCTTCTTT.

Note on this clone: The same CDR3 is also encoded by other DNA sequences in this sample. V is TRDV2 and J is TRDJ1, with 12 bases aligning to TRDD3. J lost 0 bases, V lost 0 bases, and 34 bases had no gene match. The germline gives CDR1 GEAIGNYY, CDR2 EKD. The CDR3 totals 27 residues. CDR3 region: CACDTVPPPAADMLGDTRRGHTDKLIF. The CDR3, as DNA: TGTGCCTGTGACACCGTACCCCCTCCCGCCGCCGACATGCTGGGGGATACGAGAAGGGGACACACCGATAAACTCATCTTT.

Regarding this clone: A read error is possible here, since a much larger clone lies one base away. The gene calls are TRDV2 and TRDJ1; TRDD3 is a possible D gene (5 bases). Deletions cut 1 base from V and 0 bases from J, with 26 bases between. Looked up from germline, CDR1 is GEAIGNYY and CDR2 is EKD. CDR3 length equals 20 residues. The CDR3 DNA reads TGTGCCTGTGACACACTGAAGGTACTGGTGGATTGGGATGACACCGATAAACTCATCTTT. It is translated as CACDTLKVLVDWDDTDKLIF.

This chain connects TRDV2 to TRDJ1; TRDD3 matches at 8 bases. The CDR3 extends over 21 amino acids. With V trimmed by 0 bases and J by 0 bases, 20 bases remained unmatched. The V gene's germline CDR1 is GEAIGNYY and CDR2 EKD. This chain's CDR3 is CACDTVLGDRGRIPYTDKLIF. The CDR3 DNA sequence: TGTGCCTGTGACACCGTGCTGGGGGACAGGGGAAGGATTCCGTACACCGATAAACTCATCTTT.

This clone came up once. The chain recombines TRDV2 with TRDJ1, with unresolved D. The germline CDR1 and CDR2 sequences are GEAIGNYY and EKD. V lost 0 bases and J 1 base, leaving 11 bases between the germline ends. The CDR3 spans 15 residues. In DNA form, the CDR3 reads TGTGCCTGTGACACCATGGCCCCGGGCACCGATAAACTCATCTTT. The encoded protein is CACDTMAPGTDKLIF.

Regarding this clone: This likely stems from a read error, as it lies one base from a far larger clone. The sample has other DNA sequences that encode this CDR3 too. V gene TRDV1 combines with J gene TRDJ1; 13 bases are a match to TRDD3. V shed 6 bases, J shed 3 bases, and the junction held 25 bases outside the gene matches. This CDR3 region has 22 residues. Germline V gene lookup returns CDR1 TSWWSYY and CDR2 QGS. The CDR3 DNA reads TGTGCTCTTGGAATCCGGCGCCTCCCCCCTCTTACTGGGGGATACGGGGCCGATAAACTCATCTTT. It is translated as CALGIRRLPPLTGGYGADKLIF.

The chain joins TRDV2 to TRDJ1, with 13 bases identical to TRDD3. The ends lost 5 bases at V and 3 bases at J; junction bases unmatched: 32. Germline CDR1 GEAIGNYY, CDR2 EKD. CDR3 size: 24 residues. CDR3 in DNA: TGTGCCTGTGGTAAGATTGGCCTGAGTGAGAACTGGGGGATACGCAAGGACCGGTCCGATAAACTCATCTTT. Amino acids: CACGKIGLSENWGIRKDRSDKLIF.

By sample fraction, this clone is medium-sized. This chain links TRDV2 with TRDJ1; D call uncertain. The CDR3 has 18 residues. Looked up from germline, CDR1 is GEAIGNYY and CDR2 is EKD. The V gene lost 0 bases and the J gene lost 0 bases, with 19 bases spanning the gap. For the CDR3, the DNA is TGTGCCTGTGACACCGTAGGAGGTGGGCCCGAATACACCGATAAACTCATCTTT. Protein sequence: CACDTVGGGPEYTDKLIF.

For this clone: This may stem from a read error, because a much larger clone lies one nucleotide away. This chain connects TRDV2 to TRDJ1, with D hard to call. There are 14 residues in the CDR3. Germline-derived CDR1 and CDR2 are GEAIGNYY and EKD. Trimming stripped 2 bases from V and 1 base from J, with 10 bases between. As DNA, the CDR3 is TGTGCCTGTGACAAAATCCGTACCACCGATAAACTCATCTTT. It encodes CACDKIRTTDKLIF.

This clone is termed medium-sized (0.01 to 0.1%). Within the sample, other DNA sequences also encode this same CDR3. The V gene is TRDV2, the J gene TRDJ1; D unclear. This CDR3 has 15 residues. V was shortened by 0 bases and J by 0 bases, with 10 bases between the two germline ends. Germline lookup yields CDR1 GEAIGNYY and CDR2 EKD. The CDR3 nucleotides read TGTGCCTGTGACACCGTCGTTCCAAACACCGATAAACTCATCTTT. The encoded protein is CACDTVVPNTDKLIF.

This clone was counted between two and nine times. A far larger clone differs by one base, so this is likely a read error. Other DNA sequences from this sample encode an identical CDR3 as well. The chain joins TRDV2 to TRDJ1; either TRDD1 or TRDD3 may fit D (6 bases each). The CDR3 has 23 amino acids. The V end lost 3 bases, the J end lost 3 bases, and 40 bases lay between the germline ends. Germline-derived CDR1 and CDR2 are GEAIGNYY and EKD. The CDR3 DNA reads TGTGCCTGTGACCTCGTAGGAGGATATGGGGATCTCGAAATACCCTTAGAATCCGATAAACTCATCTTT. Translating gives CACDLVGGYGDLEIPLESDKLIF.

The sample holds a few counts of this clone. Given a far larger clone just one base away, this is likely a sequencing read error. The same CDR3 also results from other DNA sequences found in this sample. The CDR3 loop reads CACDTAGSRGPSSWDTRQMFF. CDR3 in DNA: TGTGCCTGTGACACTGCGGGATCCCGTGGACCGAGCTCCTGGGACACCCGACAGATGTTTTTC. The chain carries TRDV2 and TRDJ3; a possible D gene is TRDD3 (5 bases). V was cut by 1 base and J by 0 bases, with 21 bases left in between. Germline V gives CDR1 GEAIGNYY, CDR2 EKD. The length of the CDR3 is 21 residues.

The chain couples TRDV2 to TRDJ1, with 7 bases lining up with TRDD3. The CDR3 spans 16 residues. The V gene end was trimmed by 3 bases and the J gene end by 2 bases; junction bases not matched to a gene: 11. From germline, CDR1 is GEAIGNYY and CDR2 EKD. CDR3 bases: TGTGCCTGTGACCCAGTACTGGGGAAGCCGACCGATAAACTCATCTTT. It codes for CACDPVLGKPTDKLIF.

Notes on this clone: A much bigger clone sits one base away, suggesting this may be a read error. The chain recombines TRDV2 with TRDJ1, with 8 nucleotides matching TRDD3. Germline CDR1 is GEAIGNYY and CDR2 is EKD. The V and J ends lost 9 bases and 0 bases, in that order; junction bases with no gene match: 11. This CDR3 is built from 15 residues. CDR3 in amino acids: CALHSLGDHTDKLIF. For the CDR3, the DNA is TGTGCCCTCCACTCCCTGGGGGACCACACCGATAAACTCATCTTT.

Turning to this clone: A far larger clone differs by one base, so this is likely a read error. This sequence joins TRDV2 and TRDJ1; D is ambiguous. The CDR3 length is 17 residues. The germline V gene encodes CDR1 GEAIGNYY and CDR2 EKD. Trimming left V 2 bases short and J 6 bases short, with 24 bases between. The CDR3 region is CACDMIGATLKPYKLIF. The CDR3 bases are TGTGCCTGTGACATGATCGGCGCTACCTTAAAGCCCTATAAACTCATCTTT.

The table lists this clone with a count of one. The CDR3 protein is CACDTVLGDTGTDKLIF. The CDR3 DNA follows: TGTGCCTGTGACACCGTACTGGGGGATACGGGCACCGATAAACTCATCTTT. This sequence joins TRDV2 and TRDJ1, with 13 bases lining up with TRDD3. The CDR3 contains 17 residues. CDR1 is GEAIGNYY, CDR2 EKD, per germline. The V and J ends lost 0 bases and 1 base, in that order; junction bases with no gene match: 4.

This clone occurred a few times. Given a much more abundant clone one base away, this may be a read error. This sequence joins TRDV2 and TRDJ1, with 8 bases fitting TRDD3. Trimming cost V 1 base and J 2 bases; bases outside gene matches: 2. The CDR3 covers 14 residues. Germline V gene lookup returns CDR1 GEAIGNYY and CDR2 EKD. CDR3 residues: CACDTLGETDKLIF. In DNA form, the CDR3 reads TGTGCCTGTGACACGCTGGGGGAGACCGATAAACTCATCTTT.

This clone is large (0.1 to 1%) within its sample. V and J are TRDV2 and TRDJ1, with TRDD3 matching over 13 bases. This CDR3 is built from 18 residues. Germline V CDR1 and CDR2: GEAIGNYY, EKD. J was trimmed by 4 bases and V by 2 bases; bases with no gene match: 12. The CDR3 spells CACDNLPVLGDTSDKLIF. Written as DNA, the CDR3 is TGTGCCTGTGACAACCTCCCAGTACTGGGGGATACGAGCGATAAACTCATCTTT.

Turning to this clone: Since a much larger clone is just one base distant, this may be a read error. This chain uses TRDV2 with TRDJ1, with D possibly being TRDD3 (5 bases). Germline V gives CDR1 GEAIGNYY, CDR2 EKD. CDR3 length: 15 residues. CDR3 region: CACDGVGKYTDNLIF. The CDR3 DNA follows: TGTGCCTGTGACGGGGTGGGGAAGTACACCGATAACCTCATCTTT.

Worth noting for this clone: The junction departs from the called germline gene at one end, perhaps through a read error. The chain's CDR3 is CACDTLGKDTDNLIF. CDR3 coding DNA: TGTGCCTGTGACACCCTGGGGAAGGACACCGATAACCTCATCTTT. The chain couples TRDV2 to TRDJ1; D might be TRDD3 (6 bases). The CDR3 sequence is 15 residues long. Germline values: CDR1 GEAIGNYY, CDR2 EKD.

Comments on this clone: Its ends do not fully match the called genes, so a read error is possible. This chain links TRDV2 with TRDJ3, with a weak D call TRDD3 (6 bases). The length of the CDR3 is 19 residues. Germline V gene data show CDR1 as GEAIGNYY and CDR2 as EKD. As DNA, the CDR3 is TGTGCCTGTGACCCTGCGGGGATCCCCGGCTCCTGGGACGCCCGACAGATGTTTTTC. Amino acid sequence: CACDPAGIPGSWDARQMFF.

The chain joins TRDV2 to TRDJ1, with D hard to call. CDR1 GEAIGNYY and CDR2 EKD come from the germline V gene. The CDR3 is 15 amino acids. The V gene lost 2 bases and the J gene lost 0 bases, with 12 bases spanning the gap. The CDR3 coding sequence is TGTGCCTGTGACAACGTTGGGTCTTACACCGATAAACTCATCTTT. Translation gives CACDNVGSYTDKLIF.

As to this clone: One end of the junction varies from germline; a read error may be responsible. The chain combines TRDV2 with TRDJ3; TRDD3 aligns across 11 bases. CDR3 size: 22 residues. Looked up from germline, CDR1 is GEAIGNYY and CDR2 is EKD. The CDR3 protein is CACDNVLGDTPSSSWDNRQMFF. CDR3 in DNA: TGTGCCTGTGACAACGTCCTGGGGGATACTCCCTCTAGCTCCTGGGACAACCGACAGATGTTTTTC.

Comments on this clone: A read error is the likely source, as a far larger clone sits one nucleotide away. The same CDR3 also results from other DNA sequences found in this sample. The chain has TRDV2 and TRDJ1; 8 positions match TRDD3. CDR1 GEAIGNYY and CDR2 EKD come from the germline V gene. CDR3 length: 14 amino acids. In nucleotides, the CDR3 is TGCGCCTGTGACCTACTGGGGGACACCGATAAACTCATCTTT. Translating gives CACDLLGDTDKLIF.